A selection of T cell receptor beta chains follows, all from one sample in a study of cytomegalovirus exposure and HLA in healthy donors. Here immunoSEQ multiplex PCR was the method, and the copy in TCRdb shows in-frame clones only, minus some. Counted here are over 200,000 clones, around 90% occurring once; the ten biggest clones make up 0.35% to 0.45%. Material: PBMCs. These receptors came from a woman between 18 and 29 years old in good health and CMV-seronegative. CDR3s include the opening cysteine and the closing phenylalanine or tryptophan. D genes are given only for firm matches. For some rows the clone size is stated as once, few or many, or as a class when expanded; others skip it.

J,size,D,V,CDR3,DNA
TRBJ2-1,NA,TRBD1,TRBV19,CASSPDRASYNEQFF,TGTGCCAGTAGTCCGGACAGGGCGTCCTACAATGAGCAGTTCTTC
TRBJ2-3,NA,TRBD1,TRBV29-1,CSVAGGTATDTQYF,TGCAGCGTTGCAGGGGGCACAGCCACAGATACGCAGTATTTT
TRBJ2-3,NA,TRBD2,TRBV5-6,CASSPDQRGDTQYF,TGTGCCAGCAGCCCAGACCAGCGGGGGGATACGCAGTATTTT
TRBJ2-1,NA,NA,TRBV5-1,CASRRDSSYNEQFF,TGCGCCAGCAGGCGGGACAGCTCCTACAATGAGCAGTTCTTC
TRBJ1-1,NA,NA,TRBV5-1,CASSFLGAQGTEAFF,TGCGCCAGCAGCTTTCTAGGGGCCCAAGGGACTGAAGCTTTCTTT
TRBJ2-5,NA,TRBD2,TRBV4-3,CASSQLAGGIQETQYF,TGCGCCAGCAGCCAATTAGCGGGGGGAATACAAGAGACCCAGTACTTC
TRBJ1-2,NA,NA,TRBV4-1,CASRNPTGTRSNYGYTF,TGCGCCAGCCGAAATCCGACAGGCACCAGATCTAACTATGGCTACACCTTC
TRBJ1-4,NA,NA,TRBV9,CASSPGRGPTNEKLFF,TGTGCCAGCAGCCCCGGCAGGGGTCCAACTAATGAAAAACTGTTTTTT
TRBJ1-3,NA,NA,TRBV5-6,CASSFRGEGNTIYF,TGTGCCAGCAGCTTCAGGGGCGAAGGAAACACCATATATTTT
TRBJ2-1,NA,NA,TRBV11-2,CASSLGGSSYNEQFF,TGTGCCAGCAGCTTAGGAGGTAGCTCCTACAATGAGCAGTTCTTC
TRBJ2-6,NA,NA,TRBV27,CASTNGANVLTF,TGTGCCAGCACAAATGGGGCCAACGTCCTGACTTTC
TRBJ1-1,NA,NA,TRBV5-6,CASRRANTEAFF,TGTGCCAGCAGGCGCGCTAACACTGAAGCTTTCTTT
TRBJ2-1,once,TRBD2,TRBV13,CASSLTSGTYNEQFF,TGTGCCAGCAGCTTGACTAGCGGGACCTACAATGAGCAGTTCTTC
TRBJ2-5,NA,NA,TRBV2,CASEGTFGAQYF,TGTGCCAGCGAGGGGACATTTGGGGCCCAGTACTTC
TRBJ2-1,NA,NA,TRBV6-1,CASSVEKINEQFF,TGTGCCAGCAGTGTAGAGAAGATTAATGAGCAGTTCTTC
TRBJ1-2,NA,NA,TRBV7-9,CASSKDSPNYGYTF,TGTGCCAGCAGCAAGGACAGTCCTAACTATGGCTACACCTTC